A few counts support the clone carrying this T cell receptor (delta chain). This specimen comes from a study of gamma-delta T cells after stem cell transplantation. The CDR3 is 23 amino acids. Per the germline V gene, CDR1 is TSWWSYY and CDR2 is QGS. Trimming removed 0 bases from V and 0 bases from J; junction bases left unmatched: 24. TCRdb fed the RT-PCR reads into CATT to redo clone calling. The sample records around 13,000 delta-chain clones, about 34% being singletons. Input material: gamma-delta T cells. V is TRDV1 and J is TRDJ1, with 8 positions matching TRDD3. This clonotype was obtained from a human donor. It is not recorded whose cells these are; they may come from a transplant donor. The CDR3 nucleotides read TGTGCTCTTGGGGAACTCTCATCCTTCTGTCATGGGGACTGGGGGGCGTACACCGATAAACTCATCTTT. Its protein product is CALGELSSFCHGDWGAYTDKLIF.